The T cell receptor (beta chain) described here comes from a study of blood T cell repertoires in COVID-19. The CDR3 covers 14 residues. The ends were cut back, 4 bases at V and 3 bases at J, with 14 bases in the middle. Germline values: CDR1 SGDLS, CDR2 YYNGEE. Clones were read by immunoSEQ multiplex PCR, and TCRdb kept only the in-frame ones, dropping some. The table includes 250,000 or so clones, 80% to 85% detected once. The sequence was obtained from a woman aged 40 to 50 who had recovered from COVID-19. The source material was peripheral blood. The chain links TRBV9 to TRBJ2-7; the D gene is possibly TRBD1 (5 bases). CDR3 protein: CASSPTVPNYEQYF. The DNA of the CDR3 is TGTGCCAGCAGCCCGACAGTACCTAACTACGAGCAGTACTTC.